These 5 T cell receptor beta chains originate from one sample sequenced in a study of T cells in Graves' hyperthyroidism and ophthalmopathy (dated by TCRdb to between 2017 and 2020). Libraries were constructed by multiplex PCR. Sequencing was carried out with an Illumina HiSeq 2000. TCR beta CDR3 regions were amplified from RNA transcripts. The first round of RT-PCR for the TCR CDR3 was performed with the HTBI primer set and the Qiagen OneStep RT-PCR kit. Through fastp at Q25 and MiXCR, TCRdb rebuilt clones from the public reads, retaining in-frame beta chains. When rows share a CDR3 protein, they turn into one entry using the most common DNA and genes. In all, the sample holds about 640,000 distinct CDR3 sequences, and more than 20% of those were seen once. The top ten clones comprise under 35% of the sample. Sequenced sample: blood. These receptors came from a man aged 25-40 years with Graves' ophthalmopathy.

The chain recombines TRBV9 with TRBJ2-1; TRBD2 matches at 8 bases. V was pared by 3 bases and J by 0 bases, with 5 bases of the junction left unmatched. Looked up from germline, CDR1 is SGDLS and CDR2 is YYNGEE. There are 16 residues in the CDR3. The CDR3 loop is CASSGAGTSSYNEQFF. The CDR3 bases are TGTGCCAGCAGCGGGGCCGGGACTAGCTCCTACAATGAGCAGTTCTTC.

This clonotype appeared a few times. This chain joins TRBV15 and TRBJ2-1, with a tentative D call TRBD2 (6 bases). CDR1 and CDR2 from the germline V gene are LNHNV and YYDKDF (reference sequence). The V gene lost 3 bases and the J gene lost 5 bases, with 8 bases spanning the gap. This CDR3 is 13 amino acids long. CDR3 nucleotides: TGTGCCACCAGCAGTGGAGGGAACAATGAGCAGTTCTTC. Its protein product is CATSSGGNNEQFF.

This clonotype appeared many times. The gene calls are TRBV6-1 and TRBJ2-7, with D uncertain. Trimming took 4 bases from V and 7 from J, leaving 8 bases between them. From germline, CDR1 is MNHNS and CDR2 SASEGT. The CDR3 runs 11 residues. CDR3 in amino acids: CASSGSREQYF. For the CDR3, the DNA is TGTGCCAGCAGTGGATCTAGGGAGCAGTACTTC.

This clonotype was recorded many times. The chain employs TRBV7-2 and TRBJ2-7; TRBD2 aligns across 11 bases. The CDR3 contains 14 residues. Looked up from germline, CDR1 is SGHTA and CDR2 is FQGNSA. The J segment lost 4 bases and the V segment lost 5 bases, leaving 4 bases of the junction unmatched. The CDR3 loop is CASSTSGRGYEQYF. The CDR3 nucleotides read TGTGCCAGCAGCACTAGCGGGAGAGGGTACGAGCAGTACTTC.

The genes are TRBV24-1 and TRBJ2-3, with D perhaps TRBD1 or TRBD2 (5 bases each). There are 17 residues in the CDR3. Trimming took 5 bases from V and 0 from J, leaving 17 bases between them. Per the germline V gene, CDR1 is KGHDR and CDR2 is SFDVKD. CDR3 coding DNA: TGTGCCACCAGTGTCGGGACCGCGGGTGCTAGCACAGATACGCAGTATTTT. Residues: CATSVGTAGASTDTQYF.